These 24 T cell receptor beta chains came from one sample sequenced in a study of cytomegalovirus exposure and HLA in healthy donors. This PCR relied on a set of 60 Vbeta primers and 13 Jbeta primers. The repertoire was sequenced with immunoSEQ multiplex PCR; TCRdb's copy has only in-frame clones and lacks some. This sample contains 100,000 to 150,000 clones. Material for sequencing was PBMCs. These receptors were obtained from a man between 18 and 29 years old in good health and CMV-seronegative.

The chain combines TRBV4-1 with TRBJ2-1; 10 bases are shared with TRBD2. Germline V gene lookup returns CDR1 MGHRA and CDR2 YSYEKL. CDR3 length: 16 amino acids. V was clipped by 3 bases and J by 8 bases; unmatched bases: 10. CDR3 in amino acids: CASSQLSGRELDEQFF. CDR3 in DNA: TGCGCCAGCAGCCAGCTGAGCGGGAGGGAACTGGATGAGCAGTTCTTC.

V is TRBV19 and J is TRBJ1-6; 8 bases match TRBD1. The ends lost 4 bases at V and 7 bases at J; junction bases unmatched: 6. Germline assignment: CDR1 LNHDA and CDR2 SQIVND (reference sequence). The CDR3 length is 15 residues. The CDR3 reads CASSTSRQGNSPLHF. CDR3 bases: TGTGCCAGTAGTACCAGCCGACAGGGGAATTCACCCCTCCACTTT.

J is TRBJ1-1 and V is TRBV18, with D hard to call. The CDR3 spans 12 residues. Germline V gives CDR1 KGHSH, CDR2 LQKENI. Trimming shortened V by 3 bases and J by 11 bases, and 13 bases separated the two germline ends. DNA of the CDR3: TGTGCCAGCTCACCTGATCCCACTGCGGCTTTCTTT. The encoded protein is CASSPDPTAAFF.

In the case of this clone: The same CDR3 can be traced to other DNA sequences in this sample. The V gene is TRBV7-2, the J gene TRBJ2-3; D not certain. Deletions cut 1 base from V and 2 bases from J, with 7 bases between. This CDR3 is 14 amino acids long. Per germline, CDR1 SGHTA and CDR2 FQGNSA. CDR3 region: CASSLGQSTDTQYF. The CDR3 DNA sequence: TGTGCCAGCAGCTTAGGGCAGTCCACAGATACGCAGTATTTT.

This sequence joins TRBV13 and TRBJ2-2; D possibly corresponds to TRBD2 (6 bases). CDR1 is PRHDT, CDR2 FYEKMQ, per germline (reference sequence). The CDR3 has 15 residues. With 0 bases removed from V and 7 bases from J, the gap between germline ends came to 12 bases. DNA of the CDR3: TGTGCCAGCAGCTTAGGGAACCTCGGGGGCGGGGAGCTGTTTTTT. This gives the protein CASSLGNLGGGELFF.

The chain uses TRBV30 and TRBJ2-3, with TRBD2 as a possible D gene (6 bases). CDR3 length: 15 amino acids. Trimming took 0 bases from V and 2 from J, leaving 12 bases between them. CDR1 GTSNPN and CDR2 SVGIG come from the germline V gene (reference sequence). The chain's CDR3 is CAWSVRRGNTDTQYF. CDR3 DNA sequence: TGTGCCTGGAGTGTTCGTCGGGGGAACACAGATACGCAGTATTTT.

The chain carries TRBV10-3 and TRBJ2-3; possibly TRBD2 for D (6 bases). The germline V gene encodes CDR1 ENHRY and CDR2 SYGVKD. The CDR3 sequence is 13 residues long. V shed 5 bases and J shed 4 bases, with 10 bases lying between them. This chain's CDR3 is CAISSSAADTQYF. In DNA, the CDR3 is TGTGCCATCAGTTCTAGCGCTGCAGATACGCAGTATTTT.

This sequence joins TRBV15 and TRBJ2-7; 11 bases match TRBD2. The V gene end was trimmed by 0 bases and the J gene end by 5 bases; junction bases not matched to a gene: 3. The CDR3 is 15 residues long. Germline V gene lookup returns CDR1 LNHNV and CDR2 YYDKDF (reference sequence). Here the CDR3 reads CATSRELAGVDEQYF. In DNA form, the CDR3 reads TGTGCCACCAGCAGAGAACTAGCGGGAGTAGACGAGCAGTACTTC.

Worth noting for this clone: In the same sample, other DNA sequences code for this CDR3. This chain connects TRBV27 to TRBJ2-7; 11 positions agree with TRBD2. CDR3 length: 15 residues. Germline-derived CDR1 and CDR2 are MNHEY and SMNVEV (reference sequence). The V segment lost 0 bases and the J segment 4 bases; nucleotides outside the gene matches: 2. The CDR3 loop is CASSLSLAGGYEQYF. DNA of the CDR3: TGTGCCAGCAGTTTATCTCTAGCGGGGGGTTACGAGCAGTACTTC.

The chain uses TRBV11-3 and TRBJ1-3; D gene unclear. Germline V gene lookup returns CDR1 SGHNT and CDR2 YENEEA. V lost 3 bases to trimming and J lost 2 bases, with 11 bases between them. This CDR3 spans 15 amino acids. The CDR3 nucleotides are TGTGCCAGCAGCTTTTCAGGAAAACCTGGAAACACCATATATTTT. Its translation: CASSFSGKPGNTIYF.

The V gene is TRBV6-5, the J gene TRBJ1-2, with a weak D call TRBD1 (5 bases). This CDR3 contains 13 residues. From germline, CDR1 is MNHEY and CDR2 SVGAGI. Trimming left V 7 bases short and J 8 bases short, with 17 bases between. This CDR3 reads CASKVGQGVGYTF. DNA for the CDR3: TGTGCCAGCAAGGTTGGGCAGGGCGTGGGCTACACCTTC.

The V and J genes are TRBV4-3 and TRBJ2-5; the match to TRBD2 covers 7 bases. This CDR3 is 17 amino acids long. Trimming took 2 bases from V and 0 from J; bases not matched to a gene: 9. CDR1 is LGHNA and CDR2 is YSLEER in the germline V gene. This chain's CDR3 is CASSQMLPGTNQETQYF. The DNA for the CDR3 is TGCGCCAGCAGCCAAATGTTACCCGGGACTAACCAAGAGACCCAGTACTTC.

This rearrangement joins TRBV5-1 to TRBJ2-5; possibly TRBD1 for D (5 bases). Between the trimmed V and J ends, which lost 2 bases and 1 base, there was a span of 24 bases. The germline CDR1 and CDR2 sequences are SGHRS and YFSETQ. The CDR3 is made up of 19 amino acids. Written as DNA, the CDR3 is TGCGCCAGCAGCTTCCATTCCGCCGTTGACAGTCGCCCCCAAGAGACCCAGTACTTC. Translation: CASSFHSAVDSRPQETQYF.

The V and J genes are TRBV30 and TRBJ1-6, with D tentatively TRBD1 (5 bases). V was clipped by 2 bases and J by 7 bases, with 6 bases between them. In germline, CDR1 is GTSNPN, CDR2 SVGIG (reference sequence). This CDR3 contains 12 residues. In DNA, the CDR3 is TGTGCCTGGAGTTCAGGGAATTCACCCCTCCACTTT. Its translation is CAWSSGNSPLHF. Full variable domain (outside the CDR3, taken from reference TRBV30 and TRBJ1-6): SQTIHQWPATLVQPVGSPLSLECTVEGTSNPNLYWYRQAAGRGLQLLFYSVGIGQISSEVPQNLSASRPQDRQFILSSKKLLLSDSGFYLCAWSSGNSPLHFGNGTRLTVT.

The chain links TRBV25-1 to TRBJ1-3; maybe TRBD1 (5 bases). Trimming stripped 3 bases from V and 2 bases from J, with 14 bases between. Per germline, CDR1 MGHDK and CDR2 SYGVNS. The CDR3 has 16 amino acids. The DNA for the CDR3 is TGTGCCAGCAGTGATTTAAGAGGCAGGGCTGGAAACACCATATATTTT. Protein product: CASSDLRGRAGNTIYF.

The V call is TRBV5-5, the J call TRBJ1-2; D is uncertain. From germline, CDR1 is SGHKS and CDR2 YYEKEE (reference sequence). The CDR3 consists of 17 residues. Trimming stripped 4 bases from V and 2 bases from J, with 21 bases between. CDR3 bases: TGTGCCAGCAGCCTCGGACTAGGTTCCAGTCTAAACTATGGCTACACCTTC. Protein: CASSLGLGSSLNYGYTF.

The CDR3 sequence is CASSEQPVQGGEQFF. DNA for the CDR3: TGTGCCAGCAGTGAACAGCCGGTTCAGGGGGGTGAGCAGTTCTTC. The chain recombines TRBV2 with TRBJ2-1, with D possibly matching TRBD1 (7 bases). V lost 2 bases, J lost 9 bases, and 17 bases lay in between. Germline V gene sequence: CDR1 SNHLY, CDR2 FYNNEI. This CDR3 has 15 amino acids.

The CDR3 sequence: CASSPPPGYNEQFF. The CDR3, as DNA: TGTGCCAGCTCACCACCACCAGGGTACAATGAGCAGTTCTTC. The chain carries TRBV18 and TRBJ2-1; weak D call: TRBD1 (5 bases). The V gene lost 0 bases and the J gene lost 4 bases, with 7 bases spanning the gap. The CDR3 sequence is 14 residues long. Germline values: CDR1 KGHSH, CDR2 LQKENI.

The chain uses TRBV28 and TRBJ2-1; TRBD2 aligns across 8 bases. In germline, CDR1 is MDHEN, CDR2 SYDVKM. The CDR3 is 15 amino acids. With 1 base clipped from V and 2 bases from J, the junction kept 1 base outside the gene matches. The CDR3 DNA follows: TGTGCCAGCAGTTTATCGGGGGGGGCCTACAATGAGCAGTTCTTC. It is translated as CASSLSGGAYNEQFF.

The V gene is TRBV30, the J gene TRBJ1-3; possible D gene TRBD1, 6 bases. This CDR3 has 15 amino acids. Trimming pared 8 bases from V and 1 base from J, leaving 18 bases between. The germline CDR1 and CDR2 sequences are GTSNPN and SVGIG (reference sequence). DNA for the CDR3: TGTGCCGGGGATAACAGGGATTCGTCTGGAAACACCATATATTTT. It yields the protein CAGDNRDSSGNTIYF.

The chain has TRBV5-1 and TRBJ1-2; D possibly corresponds to TRBD1 (5 bases). Trimming took 2 bases from V and 1 from J, leaving 9 bases between them. The CDR3 is 14 amino acids. Germline CDR1 is SGHRS and CDR2 is YFSETQ. The CDR3 spells CASSFSDSNYGYTF. The DNA for the CDR3 is TGCGCCAGCAGCTTCTCCGACAGTAACTATGGCTACACCTTC. The whole variable domain, filled in from reference TRBV5-1 and TRBJ1-2, reads KAGVTQTPRYLIKTRGQQVTLSCSPISGHRSVSWYQQTPGQGLQFLFEYFSETQRNKGNFPGRFSGRQFSNSRSEMNVSTLELGDSALYLCASSFSDSNYGYTFGSGTRLTVV.

The genes are TRBV19 and TRBJ1-5; the match to TRBD1 covers 8 bases. The junction had 11 bases not matched to a gene; V was cut back by 5 bases and J by 8 bases. Germline V gene sequence: CDR1 LNHDA, CDR2 SQIVND (reference sequence). The CDR3 sequence is 15 residues long. Written as DNA, the CDR3 is TGTGCCAGTAGTGAGGCAGGGGGCATGGGAAAGCCCCAGCATTTT. It yields the protein CASSEAGGMGKPQHF.

This chain links TRBV30 with TRBJ1-5; perhaps TRBD1 as D (5 bases). The CDR3 is 13 amino acids. The V end lost 0 bases, the J end lost 4 bases, and 7 bases lay between the germline ends. CDR1 and CDR2 (germline): GTSNPN, SVGIG (reference sequence). The CDR3 sequence: CAWSVGDNQPQHF. Written as DNA, the CDR3 is TGTGCCTGGAGTGTAGGGGATAATCAGCCCCAGCATTTT.

The rearrangement joins TRBV28 to TRBJ1-2, with D maybe TRBD1 (6 bases). V shed 10 bases and J shed 0 bases, with 12 bases lying between them. CDR1 is MDHEN, CDR2 SYDVKM, per germline. This CDR3 is built from 13 residues. Here the CDR3 DNA reads TGTGCCATCCGGACAGATACTAACTATGGCTACACCTTC. Amino acid sequence: CAIRTDTNYGYTF.